This T cell receptor beta chain was documented in a study of T cells in Graves' hyperthyroidism and ophthalmopathy. Germline V gives CDR1 DFQATT, CDR2 SNEGSKA (reference sequence). The CDR3 contains 16 residues. V lost 6 bases, J lost 5 bases, and 22 bases lay in between. This clonotype was seen at least ten times. Using RNA transcripts as the source, TCR beta CDR3 regions were amplified. The study used the HTBI primer set for a first-round RT-PCR of the TCR CDR3. One entry per CDR3 protein, called by TCRdb with MiXCR from the multiplex PCR reads. This table has about 270,000 distinct CDR3 sequences, about 16% appearing once. Fresh peripheral blood, around 10 ml of it, supplied the PBMCs.

Input material: blood. The TCR sequence derives from a woman between 50 and 59 years old with Graves' hyperthyroidism that later progressed to Graves' ophthalmopathy. The gene calls are TRBV20-1 and TRBJ2-2; TRBD2 is a possible D gene (6 bases). CDR3 DNA sequence: TGCAGTGCGCGGGGAGGCGGGGCCTTATTGACCGGGGAGCTGTTTTTT. Its translation is CSARGGGALLTGELFF.